This T cell receptor beta chain was profiled in a study of T cells in Graves' hyperthyroidism and ophthalmopathy. Findings of the study overall: Expanded thyroid clonotypes (above 0.001) were mostly also found in blood.

There are many counts of this clonotype. Antigen: not known. TCR beta CDR3 region amplification was performed from RNA transcripts. HTBI primers were used for first-round RT-PCR of the TCR CDR3. TCRdb independently ran MiXCR on the multiplex PCR reads; one entry per CDR3 protein. The sample contains roughly 290,000 distinct CDR3 sequences, about 14% of which appear only once. V was pared by 5 bases and J by 6 bases, with 11 bases between. The germline gives CDR1 SEHNR, CDR2 FQNEAQ (reference sequence). CDR3 length: 13 residues. The sequence was obtained from a woman aged 25 to 45 with Graves' hyperthyroidism that later progressed to Graves' ophthalmopathy. The V gene is TRBV7-9, the J gene TRBJ1-5; the D is unclear. Sequenced material: blood. CDR3: CASSETSAQPQHF. The DNA for the CDR3 is TGTGCCAGCAGCGAAACAAGTGCTCAGCCCCAGCATTTT. The complete variable domain, with remaining parts taken from reference TRBV7-9 and TRBJ1-5, reads DTGVSQNPRHKITKRGQNVTFRCDPISEHNRLYWYRQTLGQGPEFLTYFQNEAQLEKSRLLSDRFSAERPKGSFSTLEIQRTEQGDSAMYLCASSETSAQPQHFGDGTRLSIL.